This T cell receptor beta chain was sequenced in a study of cytomegalovirus exposure and HLA in healthy donors. Study observations and caveats: For most TCR sequences rarity was the rule, although some public TCRs occurred in many donors. The tendency of first-cohort TCR clusters to co-occur in the roughly 120 validation repertoires was the finding of a later analysis.

Remarks on this clone: Its antigen remains unknown.

With V trimmed by 1 base and J by 2 bases, 8 bases remained unmatched. Germline values: CDR1 SGHDN, CDR2 FVKESK. The CDR3 has 17 amino acids. Clones were read by immunoSEQ multiplex PCR, and TCRdb kept only the in-frame ones, dropping some. The repertoire holds approximately 300,000 clones, with approximately 90% as singletons. This clonotype originated in a woman aged 25 to 39 in good health and CMV-seropositive. Sample: PBMCs. The chain joins TRBV14 to TRBJ2-3, with 8 bases aligning to TRBD2. The CDR3 reads CASSQVPSGRFTDTQYF. CDR3 bases: TGTGCCAGCAGCCAAGTTCCCAGCGGGAGATTCACAGATACGCAGTATTTT.